This is a list of T cell receptor beta chains from one sample in a study of cytomegalovirus exposure and HLA in healthy donors. Profiling relied on immunoSEQ multiplex PCR, and the TCRdb table lists in-frame clones only, not all of them. Its listing shows around 150,000 clones. Sequencing used PBMCs. Source of these receptors: a man aged 25 to 40 in good health and CMV-seronegative. Both conserved end residues are part of each CDR3. The D gene is left open where the match is weak.

v_gene: TRBV28; d_gene: TRBD1; j_gene: TRBJ2-5; CDR3nt: TGTGCCAGCGGACAGGGGTCTAGCGGAGCCTTAGCGACCCAGTACTTC; CDR3aa: CASGQGSSGALATQYF
v_gene: TRBV25-1; d_gene: TRBD2; j_gene: TRBJ2-4; CDR3nt: TGTGCCAGCAGTGACCACAGGCGGGAGAAGGACAAAAACATTCAGTACTTC; CDR3aa: CASSDHRREKDKNIQYF
v_gene: TRBV10-1; d_gene: NA; j_gene: TRBJ1-2; CDR3nt: TGCGCCAGCAGTGAGACAACGGACAGCCGTAACTATGGCTACACCTTC; CDR3aa: CASSETTDSRNYGYTF
v_gene: TRBV7-9; d_gene: TRBD1; j_gene: TRBJ2-3; CDR3nt: TGTGCCAGCAGCTACGGACAGGGGGCCGGCACAGATACGCAGTATTTT; CDR3aa: CASSYGQGAGTDTQYF
v_gene: TRBV6-5; d_gene: TRBD2; j_gene: TRBJ2-1; CDR3nt: TGTGCCAGCAGGGCTAGCGGGAGAATCTACAATGAGCAGTTCTTC; CDR3aa: CASRASGRIYNEQFF
v_gene: TRBV18; d_gene: TRBD2; j_gene: TRBJ2-7; CDR3nt: TGTGCCAGCTCTATTGGACTAGCGGGAGGGAACGAGCAGTACTTC; CDR3aa: CASSIGLAGGNEQYF
v_gene: TRBV12-5; d_gene: TRBD2; j_gene: TRBJ2-5; CDR3nt: TGTGCTAGTGGTCCCCACCGTGGAGCGGGAGTTGATGTGACCCAGTACTTC; CDR3aa: CASGPHRGAGVDVTQYF
v_gene: TRBV7-8; d_gene: TRBD1; j_gene: TRBJ1-2; CDR3nt: TGTGCCAGCAGCTTAGGAGCAGGGGGGAATGGCTACACCTTC; CDR3aa: CASSLGAGGNGYTF
v_gene: TRBV5-4; d_gene: TRBD2; j_gene: TRBJ2-1; CDR3nt: TGTGCCAGCAGCCTGGGACTAGCGGGAGACCAGGGGAATGAGCAGTTCTTC; CDR3aa: CASSLGLAGDQGNEQFF
v_gene: TRBV5-1; d_gene: NA; j_gene: TRBJ2-7; CDR3nt: TGCGCCAGCAGCTTGGATCCAGCCTCGGGGGAGCAGTACTTC; CDR3aa: CASSLDPASGEQYF
v_gene: TRBV6-5; d_gene: NA; j_gene: TRBJ1-1; CDR3nt: TGTGCCAGCAGTTATGGGGAGGTGAACACTGAAGCTTTCTTT; CDR3aa: CASSYGEVNTEAFF
v_gene: TRBV10-3; d_gene: TRBD2; j_gene: TRBJ2-3; CDR3nt: TGTGCCATCAGTGATGTAGCGGGGGTCCAAACTTTTAGCACAGATACGCAGTATTTT; CDR3aa: CAISDVAGVQTFSTDTQYF